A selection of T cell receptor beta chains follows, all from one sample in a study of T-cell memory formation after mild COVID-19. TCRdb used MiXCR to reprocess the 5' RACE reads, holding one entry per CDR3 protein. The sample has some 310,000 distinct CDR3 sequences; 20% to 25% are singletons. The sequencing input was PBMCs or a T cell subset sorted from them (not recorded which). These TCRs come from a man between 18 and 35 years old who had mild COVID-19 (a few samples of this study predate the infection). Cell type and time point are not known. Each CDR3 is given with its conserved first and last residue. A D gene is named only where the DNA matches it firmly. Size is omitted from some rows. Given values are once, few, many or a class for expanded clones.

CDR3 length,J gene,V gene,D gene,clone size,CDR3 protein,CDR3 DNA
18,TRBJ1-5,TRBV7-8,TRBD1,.,CASSVFPGTEYSNQPQHF,TGTGCCAGCAGCGTATTCCCCGGGACAGAGTATAGCAATCAGCCCCAGCATTTT
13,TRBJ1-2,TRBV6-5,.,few,CASSTGSGSGYTF,TGTGCCAGCAGCACGGGAAGTGGATCTGGCTACACCTTC
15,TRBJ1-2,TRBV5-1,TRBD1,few,CASSTGTGPMSGYTF,TGCGCCAGCAGCACCGGGACAGGGCCTATGTCTGGCTACACCTTC
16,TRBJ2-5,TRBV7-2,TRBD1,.,CASTPGGTGGLETQYF,TGTGCCAGCACCCCGGGGGGGACAGGGGGTCTTGAGACCCAGTACTTC
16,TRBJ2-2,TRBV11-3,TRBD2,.,CASSPTSRGFTGELFF,TGTGCCAGCAGCCCGACTAGCCGGGGATTCACCGGGGAGCTGTTTTTT
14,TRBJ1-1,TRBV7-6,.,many,CASSSTVPPYWAFF,TGTGCCAGCAGCTCAACCGTCCCTCCTTATTGGGCTTTCTTT
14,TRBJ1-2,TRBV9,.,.,CASSVGAGLYGYTF,TGTGCCAGCAGCGTAGGTGCAGGGTTGTACGGCTACACCTTC
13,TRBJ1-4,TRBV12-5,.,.,CASGRGGAEKLFF,TGTGCTAGTGGTCGCGGAGGAGCGGAAAAACTGTTTTTT
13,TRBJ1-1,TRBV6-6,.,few,CATSGHLNTEAFF,TGTGCCACCTCGGGGCATCTGAACACTGAAGCTTTCTTT
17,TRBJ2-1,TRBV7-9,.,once,CASSLVGSGHRNNEQFF,TGTGCCAGCAGCTTAGTAGGTTCTGGACATCGCAACAATGAGCAGTTCTTC
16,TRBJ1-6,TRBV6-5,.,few,CASSPEDGSYNSPLHF,TGTGCCAGCAGTCCTGAGGACGGCTCCTATAATTCACCCCTCCACTTT
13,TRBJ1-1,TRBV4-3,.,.,CASSQARDTEAFF,TGCGCCAGCAGCCAAGCAAGGGACACTGAAGCTTTCTTT